The 27 T cell receptor beta chains presented below share a single source sample, sequenced in a study of response to subunit inactivated influenza vaccine (dated by TCRdb to the late 2010s). The time point label corresponds to: 45 days after influenza vaccine administration. The method behind the library was RT-PCR. Instrument on record: Illumina HiSeq 2500. TCRdb reprocessed the public reads (quality trimming at Q25 with fastp, clone calling with MiXCR) and kept in-frame beta chains. One record per CDR3 amino acid sequence lists the most common genes and DNA. This sample lists approximately 480,000 distinct CDR3 sequences; 9.5% to 12% were detected once. The ten most abundant clones make up approximately 12% of the sample. The sample was PBMCs from blood, taken roughly 48 days after vaccination. Receptor source: a man aged 45-65 years who received an inactivated influenza vaccine. Donor details come from another sample of the same person, matched by shared clones.

This chain connects TRBV5-6 to TRBJ2-7; either TRBD1 or TRBD2 may supply D (5 bases each). Trimming removed 4 bases at V and 3 bases at J, with 11 bases between. This CDR3 spans 13 amino acids. Germline assignment: CDR1 SGHDT and CDR2 YYEEEE. The CDR3 spells CASSRDQNYEQYF. CDR3 DNA: TGTGCCAGCAGCCGGGACCAAAACTACGAGCAGTACTTC.

A remark on this clonotype: A much larger clone lies a single base off, so this may be a read error. V and J are TRBV4-3 and TRBJ2-1; TRBD2 matches 9 bases. The V and J ends lost 2 bases and 9 bases, in that order; junction bases with no gene match: 8. The CDR3 has 15 residues. Germline CDR1 reads LGHNA; CDR2 reads YSLEER. The DNA for the CDR3 is TGCGCCAGCAGCCAACGGTCGGGTAGCGGGAGTGAGCAGTTCTTC. It translates to CASSQRSGSGSEQFF.

This clonotype occurred a few times. This chain links TRBV5-1 with TRBJ1-2, with TRBD1 matching over 7 bases. The CDR3 covers 16 residues. CDR1 and CDR2 (germline): SGHRS, YFSETQ. The ends lost 3 bases at V and 0 bases at J; junction bases unmatched: 8. The CDR3 reads CASSSGGTATNYGYTF. DNA for the CDR3: TGCGCCAGCAGCTCGGGGGGGACAGCGACTAACTATGGCTACACCTTC.

Only a few counts were recorded for this clonotype. This chain connects TRBV20-1 to TRBJ2-1; 12 nucleotides agree with TRBD2. The CDR3 consists of 17 residues. Germline V gene lookup returns CDR1 DFQATT and CDR2 SNEGSKA (reference sequence). Trimming removed 4 bases from V and 4 bases from J; junction bases left unmatched: 11. In nucleotides, the CDR3 is TGCAGTGCTATAATACTAGCGGGAGGTTTAAGGTACAATGAGCAGTTCTTC. This gives the protein CSAIILAGGLRYNEQFF.

This clonotype was detected only a few times. V is TRBV2 and J is TRBJ2-5; TRBD1 might be the D (5 bases). Germline V gene lookup returns CDR1 SNHLY and CDR2 FYNNEI. CDR3 size: 14 residues. V was cut by 2 bases and J by 5 bases, with 12 bases left in between. CDR3 nucleotide sequence: TGTGCCAGCAGTGAATCCAGGGCGATGGAGACCCAGTACTTC. Amino acids: CASSESRAMETQYF.

V and J are TRBV28 and TRBJ2-1; TRBD2 agrees at 12 bases. The junction had 8 bases not matched to a gene; V was cut back by 3 bases and J by 2 bases. The CDR3 is 18 amino acids. CDR1 is MDHEN, CDR2 SYDVKM, per germline. The CDR3 nucleotides read TGTGCCAGCAGTTTGAAACCACTAGCGGGGGGAGCCTACAATGAGCAGTTCTTC. Protein product: CASSLKPLAGGAYNEQFF.

This clonotype was counted between two and nine times. The CDR3 loop is CASTPEGIDRGHTIYF. As DNA, the CDR3 is TGTGCCAGCACCCCCGAAGGGATCGACAGGGGTCACACCATATATTTT. This sequence joins TRBV4-2 and TRBJ1-3; 8 bases fit TRBD1. The length of the CDR3 is 16 residues. CDR1 and CDR2 from the germline V gene are LGHNA and YNFKEQ. V lost 7 bases and J lost 8; bases outside the gene matches: 16.

This clonotype was observed at least ten times. The chain is built from TRBV20-1 and TRBJ1-2, with D maybe TRBD1 (5 bases). Germline loops: CDR1 DFQATT, CDR2 SNEGSKA (reference sequence). V was cut by 8 bases and J by 8 bases, with 18 bases left in between. This CDR3 spans 12 amino acids. In DNA, the CDR3 is TGCAGTACTTGGTCTGGGGCGGGGGGCTACACCTTC. This sequence encodes CSTWSGAGGYTF.

This clonotype was observed many times. The chain combines TRBV27 with TRBJ2-1; 8 nucleotides agree with TRBD2. V trimming: 11 bases; J trimming: 6 bases; junction bases outside the gene matches: 18. Germline V gives CDR1 MNHEY, CDR2 SMNVEV (reference sequence). The length of the CDR3 is 16 residues. CDR3 DNA: TGTGCCGCAAAGGACAGCGGGAGTGTAAGAGGCAATGAGCAGTTCTTC. It encodes CAAKDSGSVRGNEQFF.

The chain recombines TRBV5-6 with TRBJ1-2; D not resolved. Germline lookup yields CDR1 SGHDT and CDR2 YYEEEE. Trimming took 4 bases from V and 4 from J, leaving 11 bases between them. The CDR3 covers 13 residues. CDR3 in amino acids: CASSLLPSYGYTF. The DNA for the CDR3 is TGTGCCAGCAGCCTCCTTCCGAGCTATGGCTACACCTTC.

This clonotype has just a few counts. A read error is possible here, since a much larger clone lies one base away. V is TRBV7-2 and J is TRBJ2-5; D ambiguous. The CDR3 runs to 13 residues. Germline assignment: CDR1 SGHTA and CDR2 FQGNSA. Written as DNA, the CDR3 is TGTGCCAACAGCTTTTCCCAGCAAGAGACCCAGTACTTC. Protein product: CANSFSQQETQYF.

There are many counts of this clonotype. V and J are TRBV10-3 and TRBJ2-7; the match to TRBD2 covers 15 bases. Unmatched junction bases numbered 7, after V lost 6 bases and J lost 4 bases. This CDR3 contains 16 residues. Germline CDR1 and CDR2: ENHRY and SYGVKD. As DNA, the CDR3 is TGTGCCATCAGAGTGTGGACTAGCGGGGGGGGATACGAGCAGTACTTC. Amino acid sequence: CAIRVWTSGGGYEQYF.

This rearrangement joins TRBV27 to TRBJ2-3; the match to TRBD2 covers 13 bases. The CDR3 spans 19 residues. V lost 1 base and J lost 5; bases outside the gene matches: 12. The germline V gene encodes CDR1 MNHEY and CDR2 SMNVEV (reference sequence). The CDR3 bases are TGTGCCAGCAGTTTATTTCCCCCGGGGACTAGCGGGATAGGAGATACGCAGTATTTT. Protein sequence: CASSLFPPGTSGIGDTQYF.

This clonotype was seen just once. This chain joins TRBV28 and TRBJ2-7, with 10 positions matching TRBD2. The V gene's germline CDR1 is MDHEN and CDR2 SYDVKM. J lost 3 bases, V lost 8 bases, and 7 bases had no gene match. This CDR3 comprises 14 residues. CDR3 coding DNA: TGTGCCAGCGGGCTAGCGGGAGTTAGCTACGAGCAGTACTTC. Protein product: CASGLAGVSYEQYF. Together with reference TRBV28 and TRBJ2-7, the CDR3 gives the full variable domain: DVKVTQSSRYLVKRTGEKVFLECVQDMDHENMFWYRQDPGLGLRLIYFSYDVKMKEKGDIPEGYSVSREKKERFSLILESASTNQTSMYLCASGLAGVSYEQYFGPGTRLTVT.

The chain uses TRBV20-1 and TRBJ1-2, with D maybe TRBD1 (5 bases). The germline V gene encodes CDR1 DFQATT and CDR2 SNEGSKA (reference sequence). The CDR3 totals 8 residues. CDR3 sequence (DNA): TGCAGAGGGGTTGGCTACACCTTC. It translates to CRGVGYTF.

This clonotype showed up many times. Here the CDR3 DNA reads TGTGCCAGCAGTTCAGGGGAGGAATATGAGCAGTTCTTC. Translation gives CASSSGEEYEQFF. V and J are TRBV6-5 and TRBJ2-1; D might be TRBD1 or TRBD2, each matching 6 bases. Germline V gene data show CDR1 as MNHEY and CDR2 as SVGAGI. The CDR3 totals 13 residues. Trimming removed 4 bases from V and 8 bases from J, with 12 bases in between.

This clonotype showed up many times. The V gene is TRBV14, the J gene TRBJ2-1; tentatively, D is TRBD2 (6 bases). This CDR3 region has 15 residues. Germline V gene data show CDR1 as SGHDN and CDR2 as FVKESK. V lost 6 bases and J lost 4, with 16 bases in between. This CDR3 reads CASSWIADAYNEQFF. The CDR3, as DNA: TGTGCCAGCAGTTGGATAGCGGACGCTTACAATGAGCAGTTCTTC.

This clonotype was counted many times. The chain is built from TRBV29-1 and TRBJ2-3; D ambiguous. CDR3 size: 10 residues. Germline-derived CDR1 and CDR2 are SQVTM and ANQGSEA. Trimming took 7 bases from V and 7 from J, leaving 9 bases between them. The CDR3 DNA sequence: TGCAGCGCCTTCTTGAATACGCAGTATTTT. Amino acids: CSAFLNTQYF.

The sample holds a few counts of this clonotype. The V gene is TRBV6-1, the J gene TRBJ2-1; 7 positions match TRBD1. CDR1 and CDR2 from the germline V gene are MNHNS and SASEGT. V trimming: 6 bases; J trimming: 5 bases; junction bases outside the gene matches: 13. This CDR3 region has 16 residues. This chain's CDR3 is CASSPLRDSSNNEQFF. CDR3 bases: TGTGCCAGCAGCCCCCTCCGGGACAGCAGCAACAATGAGCAGTTCTTC.

This clonotype has a count of ten or more. This rearrangement joins TRBV12-3 or TRBV12-4 to TRBJ2-2, with 8 nucleotides matching TRBD1. This CDR3 is built from 14 residues. V dropped 6 bases and J dropped 4; count of bases not matched to a gene: 4. CDR3 sequence (DNA): TGTGCCAGCAGATCAACAGGGGGCACCGGGGAGCTGTTTTTT. It specifies CASRSTGGTGELFF.

The chain is built from TRBV7-2 and TRBJ2-5, with 11 bases fitting TRBD2. J lost 4 bases, V lost 6 bases, and 7 bases had no gene match. The CDR3 sequence is 15 residues long. CDR1 is SGHTA, CDR2 FQGNSA, per germline. The CDR3 here is CASSYSGGAGETQYF. CDR3 sequence (DNA): TGTGCCAGCAGTTATAGCGGGGGGGCGGGAGAGACCCAGTACTTC.

This clonotype appeared a few times. The chain employs TRBV4-3 and TRBJ2-1, with 11 bases aligning to TRBD1. V shed 3 bases, J shed 8 bases, and the junction held 3 bases outside the gene matches. Germline lookup yields CDR1 LGHNA and CDR2 YSLEER. This CDR3 is built from 14 residues. CDR3: CASSQGQGGYEQFF. The CDR3 DNA reads as TGCGCCAGCAGCCAGGGACAGGGGGGGTATGAGCAGTTCTTC.

At least ten counts were recorded for this clonotype. V is TRBV20-1 and J is TRBJ2-2; no reliable D call. The CDR3 has 13 residues. Germline CDR1 and CDR2: DFQATT and SNEGSKA (reference sequence). Trimming stripped 4 bases from V and 0 bases from J, with 6 bases between. Written as DNA, the CDR3 is TGCAGTGCTATTATCCCGAACACCGGGGAGCTGTTTTTT. Protein sequence: CSAIIPNTGELFF.

The V call is TRBV27, the J call TRBJ2-7; D may be TRBD1 or TRBD2 (5 bases each). The CDR3 totals 15 residues. V was clipped by 2 bases and J by 1 base, with 12 bases between them. The germline V gene has CDR1 MNHEY and CDR2 SMNVEV (reference sequence). CDR3 region: CASSLEWDGSYEQYF. In DNA, the CDR3 is TGTGCCAGCAGTTTAGAGTGGGACGGTTCCTACGAGCAGTACTTC.

This clonotype was found a few times. The genes are TRBV20-1 and TRBJ1-1, with D possibly matching TRBD1 (6 bases). CDR3 length: 17 residues. Germline values: CDR1 DFQATT, CDR2 SNEGSKA (reference sequence). V lost 1 base and J lost 1, with 19 bases in between. CDR3 in amino acids: CSARAPMGRGGNTEAFF. The CDR3 DNA sequence: TGCAGTGCTAGAGCCCCCATGGGGAGAGGGGGGAACACTGAAGCTTTCTTT.

In this sample, this clonotype turned up a few times. This chain joins TRBV7-6 and TRBJ2-7; 9 nucleotides line up with TRBD2. With 1 base clipped from V and 5 bases from J, the junction kept 9 bases outside the gene matches. Germline CDR1 is SGHVS and CDR2 is FNYEAQ. The length of the CDR3 is 16 residues. The CDR3 protein is CASSLGLAGTVDEQYF. The CDR3 DNA follows: TGTGCCAGCAGCTTAGGGCTAGCGGGGACCGTGGACGAGCAGTACTTC. The whole variable domain, remainder taken from reference TRBV7-6 and TRBJ2-7, is GAGVSQSPRYKVTKRGQDVALRCDPISGHVSLYWYRQALGQGPEFLTYFNYEAQQDKSGLPNDRFSAERPEGSISTLTIQRTEQRDSAMYRCASSLGLAGTVDEQYFGPGTRLTVT.

This clonotype has just a few counts. The J gene is TRBJ2-6, the V gene TRBV11-2, with D tentatively TRBD1 (6 bases). Trimming cost V 0 bases and J 2 bases, with 11 bases left between them. The CDR3 is made up of 17 amino acids. Germline CDR1 SGHAT, CDR2 FQNNGV. CDR3 residues: CASSLDIQGTGANVLTF. The CDR3 DNA follows: TGTGCCAGCAGCTTAGATATACAGGGCACTGGGGCCAACGTCCTGACTTTC.